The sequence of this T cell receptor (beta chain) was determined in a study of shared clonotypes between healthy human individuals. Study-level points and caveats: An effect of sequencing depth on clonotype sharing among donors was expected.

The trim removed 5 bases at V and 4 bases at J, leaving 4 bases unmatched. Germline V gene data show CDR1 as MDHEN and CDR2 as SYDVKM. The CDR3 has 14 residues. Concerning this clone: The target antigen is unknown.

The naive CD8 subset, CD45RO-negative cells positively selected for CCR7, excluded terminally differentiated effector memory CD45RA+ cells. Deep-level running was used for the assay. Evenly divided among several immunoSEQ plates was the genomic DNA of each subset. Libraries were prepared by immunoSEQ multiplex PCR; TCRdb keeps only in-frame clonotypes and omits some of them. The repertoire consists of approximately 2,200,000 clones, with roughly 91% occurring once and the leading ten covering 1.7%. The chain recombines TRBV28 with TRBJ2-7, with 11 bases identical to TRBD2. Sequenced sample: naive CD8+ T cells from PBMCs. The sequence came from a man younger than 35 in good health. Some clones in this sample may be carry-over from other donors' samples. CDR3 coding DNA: TGTGCCAGCAGTCAAGGGACTAGCGGATACGAGCAGTACTTC. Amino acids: CASSQGTSGYEQYF.